This T cell receptor beta chain was documented in a study of T cells in severe cutaneous drug reactions (dated by TCRdb to between 2019 and 2020). For the wider study: Between about 2010 and 2018, patients were recruited from Taiwan, Thailand and a European registry network. Only patients with a probable or definite SJS/TEN or DRESS diagnosis by RegiSCAR criteria were enrolled. Libraries used iRepertoire multiplex PCR; authors cited a comparison showing similar capture of abundant clonotypes across iRepertoire and 5' RACE methods with or without UMI. Patients in either the acute or the recovery stage provided biological samples, such as blister fluids/cells and PBMC. The study combined bulk TCR sequencing with single-cell sequencing, quantitative PCR validation, functional assays and transgenic mouse experiments. The Naranjo algorithm and the ALDEN drug causality algorithm were used to assign the culprit drug.

Library preparation used the iRepertoire multiplex PCR system with TCR subtype-specific primers for both bulk and single-cell sequencing. Multiplex PCR with primers aimed at the V, D and J gene regions produced the bulk TCR beta libraries. Approximately 95-500 ng of RNA per sample was used as input for bulk TCR library preparation. An Illumina MiSeq was used to sequence the bulk TCR beta amplicons. For the original study's pipeline: Sample misassignments and low-quality sequencing reads were filtered out during quality control steps. CDR3 was defined as the amino acids between the V-gene Y[YFLI]C motif and the J-segment [FW]GXGT motif. TRBV and TRBJ gene assignments and CDR3 clonotypes followed the IMGT database. Per-sample TRBV expression was normalized to the mean of the same gene in PBMC from just under 45 healthy donors. Reprocessed by TCRdb, the reads give a single entry per CDR3 protein sequence, without DNA. It is TCRdb's table, rather than the study itself, that gives the V and J calls and clone size. The table kept for this sample lists 20,000 to 25,000 distinct CDR3 sequences. Around 7% of the sample comes from the top ten.

The donors whose samples were sequenced had carbamazepine-induced Stevens-Johnson syndrome or toxic epidermal necrolysis (CBZ-SJS/TEN). The peripheral blood repertoires were taken from CBZ-SJS/TEN patients of two origins, about 5 Han Chinese and six or seven European. Patients with drug-induced severe cutaneous adverse reactions had T cell receptor repertoires profiled by next-generation sequencing to look for drug-specific clonotypes. The RNA source was either peripheral blood mononuclear cells or blister cells from skin lesions. General findings and caveats noted by the study authors: Although undetectable or scarce in tolerant-control and healthy-donor PBMC, a public TCRbeta CDR3 was found in all seven CBZ-SJS/TEN blister samples, at a mean of around 15%. CBZ-SJS/TEN patients showed strongly increased TRBV12-4 usage, with averages of about 32% in blister cells and about 5.5% in PBMC. The authors stated that further study is still needed to find out whether the public TCR applies more generally to SJS/TEN caused by other drugs.

Taken from the germline V gene (reference sequence), the CDR1 and CDR2 loops are DFQATT and SNEGSKA. The cysteine opens and the phenylalanine closes a CDR3 of 14 amino acids. The DNA sequence is not available. Points on this clonotype: Its antigen is currently not known.

The origin of this receptor is a human donor with toxic epidermal necrolysis, a severe cutaneous drug reaction. Material: PBMCs. The chain was built from TRBV20-1 and TRBJ2-7; with no DNA, the TCRdb D assignment of TRBD2 cannot be verified. CDR3 region: CSARVREGGFEQYF.